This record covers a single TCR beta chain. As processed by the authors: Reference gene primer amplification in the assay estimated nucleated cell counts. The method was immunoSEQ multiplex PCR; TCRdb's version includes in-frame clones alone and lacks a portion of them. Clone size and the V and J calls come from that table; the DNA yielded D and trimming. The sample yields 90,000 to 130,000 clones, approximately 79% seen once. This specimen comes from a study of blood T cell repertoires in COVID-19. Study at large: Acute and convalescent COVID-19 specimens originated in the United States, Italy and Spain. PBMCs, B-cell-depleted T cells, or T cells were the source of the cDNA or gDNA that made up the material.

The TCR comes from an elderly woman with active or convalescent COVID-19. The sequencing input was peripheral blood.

The CDR3 protein is CSVAGVYEQYF. The CDR3 coding sequence is TGCAGTGTTGCGGGAGTATACGAGCAGTACTTC. The chain joins TRBV20-1 to TRBJ2-7; TRBD2 matches 7 bases. Germline CDR1 DFQATT, CDR2 SNEGSKA (reference sequence). The CDR3 is 11 amino acids. V lost 7 bases, J lost 4 bases, and 4 bases stayed unmatched.